The 13 T cell receptor beta chains presented below share a single source sample, sequenced in a study of T cell changes during pregnancy in multiple sclerosis. Sequenced by immunoSEQ multiplex PCR; TCRdb stores in-frame clones only, minus some. The table records around 62,000 clones, roughly nine tenths of them present only once. The sequencing used CD4+ T cells from peripheral blood mononuclear cells, collected in the first trimester of pregnancy. The receptors shown here come from a female donor with multiple sclerosis, enrolled in a pregnancy study.

V is TRBV18 and J is TRBJ1-2, with 8 bases fitting TRBD1. The CDR3 covers 15 residues. The V segment lost 4 bases and the J segment 2 bases; nucleotides outside the gene matches: 6. The germline gives CDR1 KGHSH, CDR2 LQKENI. CDR3 in amino acids: CASSLTGQANYGYTF. The CDR3 coding sequence is TGTGCCAGCTCACTTACGGGACAGGCAAACTATGGCTACACCTTC.

The chain recombines TRBV4-3 with TRBJ1-1; 7 nucleotides align to TRBD1. Germline CDR1 LGHNA, CDR2 YSLEER. The CDR3 consists of 17 residues. V shed 1 base, J shed 5 bases, and the junction held 13 bases outside the gene matches. CDR3 region: CASSQVRNRQGGTEAFF. CDR3 nucleotide sequence: TGCGCCAGCAGCCAAGTCCGGAACCGACAGGGTGGGACTGAAGCTTTCTTT.

The chain joins TRBV9 to TRBJ1-5, with D possibly TRBD1 on 5 matching bases. Deletions cut 3 bases from V and 0 bases from J, with 10 bases between. Germline V gene sequence: CDR1 SGDLS, CDR2 YYNGEE. The CDR3 extends over 15 amino acids. CDR3 in amino acids: CASSEQGSSNQPQHF. The DNA of the CDR3 is TGTGCCAGCAGCGAGCAGGGCAGTAGCAATCAGCCCCAGCATTTT.

V is TRBV19 and J is TRBJ2-7, with D uncertain. Trimming took off 5 bases at V and 3 bases at J, with 11 bases between the two ends. CDR1 is LNHDA and CDR2 is SQIVND in the germline V gene (reference sequence). This CDR3 spans 13 amino acids. In DNA, the CDR3 is TGTGCCAGTAGTTTAAAACCCTACTACGAGCAGTACTTC. As protein: CASSLKPYYEQYF. Filled out from reference TRBV19 and TRBJ2-7, the complete variable domain reads DGGITQSPKYLFRKEGQNVTLSCEQNLNHDAMYWYRQDPGQGLRLIYYSQIVNDFQKGDIAEGYSVSREKKESFPLTVTSAQKNPTAFYLCASSLKPYYEQYFGPGTRLTVT.

The J gene is TRBJ1-1, the V gene TRBV19, with D uncertain. CDR1 is LNHDA and CDR2 is SQIVND in the germline V gene (reference sequence). The CDR3 sequence is 14 residues long. Deletions cut 4 bases from V and 5 bases from J, with 14 bases between. The DNA for the CDR3 is TGTGCCAGTAGTAATGTGAGGGAATGGACTGAAGCTTTCTTT. Its translation: CASSNVREWTEAFF.

This chain links TRBV10-3 with TRBJ1-1; D call uncertain. Germline assignment: CDR1 ENHRY and CDR2 SYGVKD. The CDR3 contains 16 residues. V lost 2 bases, J lost 0 bases, and 13 bases lay in between. CDR3 in amino acids: CAISETPPRVNTEAFF. The CDR3 DNA reads as TGTGCCATCAGTGAGACCCCCCCCCGGGTGAACACTGAAGCTTTCTTT.

The chain carries TRBV28 and TRBJ1-2; possibly TRBD1 for D (5 bases). Germline loops: CDR1 MDHEN, CDR2 SYDVKM. V lost 5 bases to trimming and J lost 4 bases, with 11 bases between them. This CDR3 comprises 13 residues. The CDR3 is CASSPPDSYGYTF. The DNA of the CDR3 is TGTGCCAGCAGTCCCCCCGACAGCTATGGCTACACCTTC.

The chain recombines TRBV7-3 with TRBJ2-5; a possible D gene is TRBD1 (6 bases). The CDR3 is made up of 14 amino acids. Per germline, CDR1 SGHTA and CDR2 FQGTGA. V lost 5 bases and J 5 bases, leaving 15 bases between the germline ends. The CDR3 here is CASSMDSPAETQYF. Here the CDR3 DNA reads TGTGCCAGCAGCATGGACAGTCCCGCGGAGACCCAGTACTTC.

This clone was counted once. The J gene is TRBJ1-3, the V gene TRBV12-5; 9 bases agree with TRBD1. The germline CDR1 and CDR2 sequences are LGHNT and FRNRAP. With V trimmed by 0 bases and J by 5 bases, 5 bases remained unmatched. This CDR3 has 16 amino acids. CDR3 amino acids: CASGLVTGGVRNTIYF. The CDR3 DNA reads as TGTGCTAGTGGTTTGGTAACAGGGGGCGTTAGAAACACCATATATTTT.

This chain links TRBV7-2 with TRBJ2-7, with a tentative D call TRBD2 (6 bases). Germline lookup yields CDR1 SGHTA and CDR2 FQGNSA. V gave up 0 bases and J gave up 3 bases, with 12 bases separating them. The CDR3 runs to 15 residues. CDR3 DNA: TGTGCCAGCAGCTTAGCGGGGGGAACACTCTACGAGCAGTACTTC. Its protein is CASSLAGGTLYEQYF.

The chain couples TRBV5-6 to TRBJ1-1, with D unresolved. From germline, CDR1 is SGHDT and CDR2 YYEEEE. CDR3 size: 12 residues. V lost 2 bases and J 10 bases, leaving 12 bases between the germline ends. The chain's CDR3 is CASSFGVEVAFF. The CDR3 nucleotides read TGTGCCAGCAGCTTCGGGGTTGAGGTAGCTTTCTTT.

The chain couples TRBV7-2 to TRBJ2-2; D is possibly TRBD2 (6 bases). The germline gives CDR1 SGHTA, CDR2 FQGNSA. V lost 1 base and J lost 2, with 20 bases in between. CDR3 length equals 19 residues. The CDR3 DNA reads TGTGCCAGCAGCTTAGTCGGAGTTGCGGGGCCGATTAACACCGGGGAGCTGTTTTTT. This codes for CASSLVGVAGPINTGELFF.

This clone has just one count. The chain is built from TRBV27 and TRBJ2-1, with D possibly matching TRBD1 (5 bases). V shed 2 bases and J shed 6 bases, with 8 bases lying between them. The CDR3 is 13 amino acids. The germline V gene has CDR1 MNHEY and CDR2 SMNVEV (reference sequence). This CDR3 is CASSLTRVNEQFF. CDR3 nucleotide sequence: TGTGCCAGCAGTTTAACCAGGGTCAATGAGCAGTTCTTC.